What follows is one T cell receptor beta chain and its context. Trimming left V 4 bases short and J 2 bases short, with 10 bases between. CDR1 MDHEN and CDR2 SYDVKM come from the germline V gene. There are 14 residues in the CDR3. The data were taken from a study of OX40 agonist ivuxolimab in advanced cancers. TCRdb's table, derived via immunoSEQ multiplex PCR, lists solely in-frame clones and lacks some. There are around 150,000 clones in the sample; about 92% occur only once, and about 0.93% lies in the top ten. V usage is TRBV28 and J usage is TRBJ2-3; D remains ambiguous. The sample in question was CD4+ or CD8+ T cells sorted from blood, obtained in a trial of the OX40 agonist ivuxolimab. The TCR originated in an adult with an advanced solid tumor such as melanoma, head and neck, liver or kidney cancer. This chain's CDR3 is CASSSVVATDTQYF. The CDR3 nucleotides read TGTGCCAGCAGTTCGGTGGTCGCCACAGATACGCAGTATTTT.